These 16 T cell receptor beta chains originate from one sample sequenced in a study of PD-L1 blockade in urothelial cancer (TCRdb year 2017). The library was built by means of the immunoSEQ multiplex PCR assay. TCRdb limited this immuneACCESS table to in-frame rearrangements with V and J called. A share of clones is missing; checked studies link under half to unresolved V genes, and the rest is unexplained. This sample has 20,000 to 30,000 clones in its table, and 80% to 85% of those were observed once. The ten largest clones capture around 10% of the sample. The source was PBMCs, collected around atezolizumab (anti-PD-L1) treatment. Source of these receptors: a man aged 70 or older with urothelial cancer.

The rearrangement uses TRBV7-9 and TRBJ2-7; 9 positions match TRBD2. The CDR3 runs to 16 residues. Trimming cost V 1 base and J 2 bases; bases outside gene matches: 6. Germline values: CDR1 SEHNR, CDR2 FQNEAQ (reference sequence). The CDR3 protein is CASSLGLAGLPYEQYF. Written as DNA, the CDR3 is TGTGCCAGCAGCTTAGGTCTAGCGGGACTCCCCTACGAGCAGTACTTC.

The V gene is TRBV28, the J gene TRBJ2-1, with TRBD2 matching 9 bases. Germline trimming cut 1 base from V and 14 bases from J; bases unmatched to any gene: 3. The germline V gene encodes CDR1 MDHEN and CDR2 SYDVKM. CDR3 length: 12 amino acids. The CDR3 region is CASSLLGLAKFF. The CDR3, as DNA: TGTGCCAGCAGTTTATTGGGACTAGCAAAGTTCTTC.

DNA for the CDR3: TGTGCCTGGAGTCCACTAGCGGGTAATGAGCAGTTCTTC. Translating gives CAWSPLAGNEQFF. V is TRBV30 and J is TRBJ2-1, with 9 bases identical to TRBD2. With V trimmed by 2 bases and J by 7 bases, 3 bases remained unmatched. Germline CDR1 reads GTSNPN; CDR2 reads SVGIG (reference sequence). The CDR3 has 13 amino acids.

The gene calls are TRBV5-1 and TRBJ2-7, with 11 bases that match TRBD2. The CDR3 sequence is 15 residues long. V gave up 4 bases and J gave up 2 bases; unmatched junction bases: 5. Germline V gene sequence: CDR1 SGHRS, CDR2 YFSETQ. The CDR3 DNA reads as TGCGCCAGCAGCGTACTAGCGGGAGAAACCTACGAGCAGTACTTC. Amino acids: CASSVLAGETYEQYF.

This clone was counted only a few times. V is TRBV5-1 and J is TRBJ1-1, with 8 nucleotides matching TRBD1. Germline V gene lookup returns CDR1 SGHRS and CDR2 YFSETQ. Losses at the gene ends were 4 bases for V and 6 bases for J; bases not matched to a gene: 11. The CDR3 consists of 15 residues. The CDR3 DNA is TGCGCCAGCAGCGTACTACAGGGGGAGGACGCTGAAGCTTTCTTT. Amino acids: CASSVLQGEDAEAFF.

This chain joins TRBV7-2 and TRBJ2-2; 12 bases line up with TRBD1. Germline V lookup: CDR1 SGHTA, CDR2 FQGNSA. The V gene end was trimmed by 2 bases and the J gene end by 7 bases; junction bases not matched to a gene: 8. The CDR3 contains 17 residues. The CDR3 spells CASSLSWDRGLSGELFF. The DNA of the CDR3 is TGTGCCAGCAGCTTAAGTTGGGACAGGGGGCTTAGCGGGGAGCTGTTTTTT.

The chain uses TRBV6-5 and TRBJ2-5; D is undetermined. Germline V gives CDR1 MNHEY, CDR2 SVGAGI. The CDR3 totals 12 residues. Trimming pared 6 bases from V and 5 bases from J, leaving 10 bases between. In nucleotides, the CDR3 is TGTGCCAGCAGCCTAGGAACGGAGACCCAGTACTTC. It translates to CASSLGTETQYF.

The rearrangement uses TRBV6-5 and TRBJ2-7; 7 bases map to TRBD1. The CDR3 loop spans 13 amino acids. Germline CDR1 reads MNHEY; CDR2 reads SVGAGI. Losses at the gene ends were 5 bases for V and 6 bases for J; bases not matched to a gene: 7. The CDR3 spells CASSTGVGIEQYF. Here the CDR3 DNA reads TGTGCCAGCAGTACAGGGGTTGGCATCGAGCAGTACTTC.

The rearrangement joins TRBV13 to TRBJ2-7, with 8 bases lining up with TRBD2. Germline lookup yields CDR1 PRHDT and CDR2 FYEKMQ (reference sequence). This CDR3 has 15 residues. The V gene end was trimmed by 1 base and the J gene end by 5 bases; junction bases not matched to a gene: 7. For the CDR3, the DNA is TGTGCCAGCAGCTTAGAGGGCGGGAGGATCGACGAGCAGTACTTC. It specifies CASSLEGGRIDEQYF.

V usage is TRBV15 and J usage is TRBJ2-5; TRBD1 is a possible D gene (6 bases). CDR3 length equals 15 residues. Trimming removed 0 bases at V and 4 bases at J, with 12 bases between. Germline lookup yields CDR1 LNHNV and CDR2 YYDKDF (reference sequence). For the CDR3, the DNA is TGTGCCACCAGCAGAGAATGGGGGCGAGGAGAGACCCAGTACTTC. This sequence encodes CATSREWGRGETQYF.

The V and J genes are TRBV4-2 and TRBJ2-6; 13 nucleotides line up with TRBD2. CDR3 length equals 19 residues. V was pared by 3 bases and J by 0 bases, with 5 bases of the junction left unmatched. Germline CDR1 is LGHNA and CDR2 is YNFKEQ. The CDR3 nucleotides are TGTGCCAGCAGCCACCCGGGACTAGCGGGGTCCTCTGGGGCCAACGTCCTGACTTTC. Its protein is CASSHPGLAGSSGANVLTF.

A single count supports this clone. V gene TRBV27 combines with J gene TRBJ2-7; 12 bases match TRBD2. This CDR3 region has 17 residues. The V gene's germline CDR1 is MNHEY and CDR2 SMNVEV (reference sequence). Trimming at V came to 2 bases and at J to 2 bases, leaving 7 bases not matched to a gene. CDR3 bases: TGTGCCAGCAGTTTAGGGCCGCTAGCGGGAGGGCCCTACGAGCAGTACTTC. Residues: CASSLGPLAGGPYEQYF.

The chain carries TRBV18 and TRBJ2-2; the D gene is possibly TRBD2 (6 bases). The CDR3 is 14 amino acids. The V end was cut by 3 bases, the J end by 6 bases, with 11 bases between. CDR1 and CDR2 (germline): KGHSH, LQKENI. This chain's CDR3 is CASSPPGVPGELFF. CDR3 nucleotide sequence: TGTGCCAGCTCACCCCCGGGGGTACCCGGGGAGCTGTTTTTT.

This chain links TRBV2 with TRBJ1-1; 7 bases align to TRBD1. Germline CDR1 and CDR2: SNHLY and FYNNEI. The CDR3 loop spans 12 amino acids. The J segment lost 7 bases and the V segment lost 3 bases, leaving 2 bases of the junction unmatched. The DNA of the CDR3 is TGTGCCAGCAGTGAGCAGGGGGGTGAAGCTTTCTTT. Protein sequence: CASSEQGGEAFF.

The chain combines TRBV28 with TRBJ2-3, with 7 bases identical to TRBD2. Germline assignment: CDR1 MDHEN and CDR2 SYDVKM. CDR3 length equals 13 residues. V shed 6 bases and J 10 bases; nucleotides not matched to a gene: 10. The CDR3 region has the DNA TGTGCCAGCAGACCGGGACTAACCCCTCCGCAGTATTTT. Translated: CASRPGLTPPQYF.

A word on this clone: Germline is not matched at one junction end, which may reflect a read error. The CDR3, as DNA: TGTGCTAGCAGCCGGGGACAGGGACCCCTCTCCGAGCAGTACTTC. The encoded protein is CASSRGQGPLSEQYF. This chain joins TRBV7-7 and TRBJ2-7; 9 positions agree with TRBD1. The CDR3 covers 15 residues. Germline loops: CDR1 SSHAT, CDR2 FNYEAQ (reference sequence).